The 8 T cell receptor beta chains in this list originate from one sample, sequenced in a study of cytomegalovirus exposure and HLA in healthy donors. PCR used 60 Vbeta primers and 13 Jbeta primers. Sequencing used immunoSEQ multiplex PCR; TCRdb keeps in-frame clones, though not all of them. The table shows roughly 180,000 clones, with approximately 79% occurring only once. Sequenced sample: PBMCs. These receptors all stem from a man aged 50-60 years in good health and CMV-seropositive.

The chain employs TRBV19 and TRBJ1-4; maybe TRBD1 (6 bases). Trimming removed 7 bases from V and 4 bases from J, with 13 bases in between. The germline V gene encodes CDR1 LNHDA and CDR2 SQIVND (reference sequence). The length of the CDR3 is 14 residues. CDR3 region: CASTIGQRNEKLFF. The CDR3 DNA sequence: TGTGCCAGTACAATCGGACAGCGTAATGAAAAACTGTTTTTT.

The CDR3 DNA sequence: TGTGCCAGCAGCTTGAGGTCTAGCTTTCTAGGAGAGACCCAGTACTTC. Amino acids: CASSLRSSFLGETQYF. J is TRBJ2-5 and V is TRBV5-6; possibly TRBD2 for D (5 bases). This CDR3 is built from 16 residues. Germline lookup yields CDR1 SGHDT and CDR2 YYEEEE. V was pared by 1 base and J by 4 bases, with 17 bases between. The full variable domain, completed using reference TRBV5-6 and TRBJ2-5, is DAGVTQSPTHLIKTRGQQVTLRCSPKSGHDTVSWYQQALGQGPQFIFQYYEEEERQRGNFPDRFSGHQFPNYSSELNVNALLLGDSALYLCASSLRSSFLGETQYFGPGTRLLVL.

The chain recombines TRBV11-2 with TRBJ2-6, with 8 bases aligning to TRBD1. CDR1 is SGHAT and CDR2 is FQNNGV in the germline V gene. V was pared by 5 bases and J by 2 bases, with 8 bases of the junction left unmatched. This CDR3 is built from 17 residues. CDR3 DNA sequence: TGTGCCAGCAGCATAGGACAGGGTAGGCCTGGGGCCAACGTCCTGACTTTC. This translates into CASSIGQGRPGANVLTF. The full variable domain, its missing parts supplied by reference TRBV11-2 and TRBJ2-6, is EAGVAQSPRYKIIEKRQSVAFWCNPISGHATLYWYQQILGQGPKLLIQFQNNGVVDDSQLPKDRFSAERLKGVDSTLKIQPAKLEDSAVYLCASSIGQGRPGANVLTFGAGSRLTVL.

The chain carries TRBV5-4 and TRBJ2-1; possibly TRBD2 for D (6 bases). CDR3 length: 16 residues. The germline CDR1 and CDR2 sequences are SGHNT and YYREEE (reference sequence). V gave up 3 bases and J gave up 0 bases, with 13 bases separating them. The CDR3 here is CASSWGAGSSYNEQFF. CDR3 nucleotide sequence: TGTGCCAGCAGCTGGGGAGCCGGGAGCTCCTACAATGAGCAGTTCTTC.

Notes on this clone: Other DNA sequences within the sample encode an identical CDR3. For the CDR3, the DNA is TGTGCCAGCAGCTTGATGCAGGGAAGCACAGATACGCAGTATTTT. Residues: CASSLMQGSTDTQYF. V gene TRBV7-9 combines with J gene TRBJ2-3, with D perhaps TRBD1 (5 bases). The germline V gene encodes CDR1 SEHNR and CDR2 FQNEAQ (reference sequence). The CDR3 spans 15 residues. Trimming took off 3 bases at V and 0 bases at J, with 10 bases between the two ends.

The rearrangement uses TRBV9 and TRBJ2-5; possibly TRBD2 for D (5 bases). This CDR3 has 15 residues. Trimming left V 0 bases short and J 7 bases short, with 16 bases between. The germline gives CDR1 SGDLS, CDR2 YYNGEE. The CDR3 loop reads CASSVDPRGGVTQYF. CDR3 in DNA: TGTGCCAGCAGCGTAGACCCCCGCGGAGGTGTGACCCAGTACTTC.

Only one count was recorded for this clone. This chain links TRBV7-4 with TRBJ2-5; 7 bases map to TRBD2. The V gene's germline CDR1 is SGHVT and CDR2 SQSDAQ. The CDR3 covers 16 residues. The V gene end was trimmed by 4 bases and the J gene end by 4 bases; junction bases not matched to a gene: 12. The CDR3 nucleotides read TGTGCCAGCAGCTGGCCCAGCGGGGAGGCCCGAGAGACCCAGTACTTC. Amino acid sequence: CASSWPSGEARETQYF.

This clone was seen a few times. This chain links TRBV5-1 with TRBJ1-2; 7 positions match TRBD1. CDR3 size: 14 residues. Germline V gene lookup returns CDR1 SGHRS and CDR2 YFSETQ. The V and J ends lost 4 bases and 5 bases, in that order; junction bases with no gene match: 8. As DNA, the CDR3 is TGCGCCAGCAGCCCTGAGACAGGGAGGTATGGCTACACCTTC. Translated, it gives CASSPETGRYGYTF.